The text below deals with one TCR beta chain. The antigen this receptor binds is unknown. Per-base quality was not reported, and no clone a single base away is much larger than it. The data were taken from a study of T-cell reconstitution after alpha-beta-depleted transplantation in children (dated by TCRdb to about 2016). Some background on the complete study: T-cell immune reconstitution after TCRalphabeta/CD19-depleted allogeneic hematopoietic cell transplantation in children was quantitatively tracked in the study by means of TCR repertoire profiling.

Libraries were constructed by PCR. Sequencing was performed on an Illumina HiSeq 2500. To normalize quantification of the TCRbeta repertoire, the TCR libraries were built with molecular barcoding that relied on unique molecular identifiers. The public reads were run again by TCRdb, first through fastp at Q25 and then through MiXCR, and only productive beta chains were kept. Duplicate CDR3 protein sequences are folded into a single record with the most common DNA and genes. The sample table contains about 420,000 distinct CDR3 sequences; only one count was recorded for approximately 10% of them. Roughly 5% of the sample goes to the ten largest clones. From a lookup of the germline V gene, CDR1 and CDR2 are SGHTA and FQGNSA. There are 14 amino acids in the CDR3, from cysteine to phenylalanine inclusive. Just the 42-base CDR3 DNA is kept, in frame starting at base 1. Relative to germline, V is 2 bases shorter and J is 7 bases shorter, with 12 bases between their ends.

The source of this sequence is a human donor who donated a stem cell graft to a child with acute myeloid leukemia. This specimen consisted of PBMCs from the stem cell graft donor, obtained from the stem cell graft. Here the chain combines TRBV7-2 and TRBJ2-1; a tentative D call is TRBD2 (5 bases match). The CDR3 here reads CASSLTRESNEQFF. The DNA sequence is given as TGTGCCAGCAGCTTAACTAGGGAATCTAATGAGCAGTTCTTC.